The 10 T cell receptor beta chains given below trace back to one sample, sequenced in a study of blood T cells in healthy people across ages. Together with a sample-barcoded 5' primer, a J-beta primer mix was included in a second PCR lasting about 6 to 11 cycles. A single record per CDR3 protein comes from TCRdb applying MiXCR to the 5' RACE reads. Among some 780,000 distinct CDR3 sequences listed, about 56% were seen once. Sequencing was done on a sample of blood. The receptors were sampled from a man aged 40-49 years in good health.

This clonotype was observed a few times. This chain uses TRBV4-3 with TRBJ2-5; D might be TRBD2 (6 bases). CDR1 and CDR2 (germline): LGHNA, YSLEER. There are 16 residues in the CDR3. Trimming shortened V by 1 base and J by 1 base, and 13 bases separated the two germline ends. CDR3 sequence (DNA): TGCGCCAGCAGCCAAGGCATCGGGAGTCCCCAAGAGACCCAGTACTTC. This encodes CASSQGIGSPQETQYF.

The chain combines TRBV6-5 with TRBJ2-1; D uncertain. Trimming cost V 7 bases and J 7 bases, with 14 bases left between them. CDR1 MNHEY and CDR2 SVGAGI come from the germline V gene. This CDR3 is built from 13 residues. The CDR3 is CASIGRAGNEQFF. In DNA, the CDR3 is TGTGCCAGCATTGGCCGGGCCGGTAATGAGCAGTTCTTC.

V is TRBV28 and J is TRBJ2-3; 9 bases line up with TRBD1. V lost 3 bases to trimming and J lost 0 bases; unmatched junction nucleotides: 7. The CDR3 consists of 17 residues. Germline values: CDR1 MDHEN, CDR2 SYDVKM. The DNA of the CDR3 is TGTGCCAGCAGTTTCTTCGGGGGACAGGGAAGCACAGATACGCAGTATTTT. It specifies CASSFFGGQGSTDTQYF. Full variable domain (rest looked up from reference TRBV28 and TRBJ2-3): DVKVTQSSRYLVKRTGEKVFLECVQDMDHENMFWYRQDPGLGLRLIYFSYDVKMKEKGDIPEGYSVSREKKERFSLILESASTNQTSMYLCASSFFGGQGSTDTQYFGPGTRLTVL.

CDR3 sequence: CASSRGTTYGYTF. In nucleotides, the CDR3 is TGTGCCAGCAGCCGTGGGACCACCTATGGCTACACCTTC. V usage is TRBV14 and J usage is TRBJ1-2; D may be TRBD1 (5 bases). V was pared by 4 bases and J by 4 bases, with 10 bases between. Germline V gene data show CDR1 as SGHDN and CDR2 as FVKESK. The CDR3 has 13 amino acids.

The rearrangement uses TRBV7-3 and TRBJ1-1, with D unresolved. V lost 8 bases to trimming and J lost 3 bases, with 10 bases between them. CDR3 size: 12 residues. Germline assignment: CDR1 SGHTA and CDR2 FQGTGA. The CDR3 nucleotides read TGTGCCAGCGGAGGTTTGGACACTGAAGCTTTCTTT. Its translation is CASGGLDTEAFF.

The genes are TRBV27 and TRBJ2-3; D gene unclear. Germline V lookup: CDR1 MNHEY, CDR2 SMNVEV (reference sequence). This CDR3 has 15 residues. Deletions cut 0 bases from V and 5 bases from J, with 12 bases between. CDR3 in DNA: TGTGCCAGCAGTTTATCGCGGCCAGACTTAGATACGCAGTATTTT. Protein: CASSLSRPDLDTQYF.

Written as DNA, the CDR3 is TGTGCCAGCAGTTACTCGTTAGCGGGAGGTTACGAGCAGTACTTC. Translated, it gives CASSYSLAGGYEQYF. The rearrangement links TRBV6-2 or TRBV6-3 to TRBJ2-7; 10 positions agree with TRBD2. The CDR3 has 15 amino acids. CDR1 is MNHEY, CDR2 SVGEGT, per germline. Trimming at V came to 0 bases and at J to 4 bases, leaving 3 bases not matched to a gene.

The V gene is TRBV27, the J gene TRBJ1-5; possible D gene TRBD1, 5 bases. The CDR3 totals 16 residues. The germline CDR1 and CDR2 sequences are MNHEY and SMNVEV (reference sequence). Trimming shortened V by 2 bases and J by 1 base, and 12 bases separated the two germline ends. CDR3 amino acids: CASSLIGGGSNQPQHF. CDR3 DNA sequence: TGTGCCAGCAGTTTAATCGGCGGGGGGAGCAATCAGCCCCAGCATTTT.

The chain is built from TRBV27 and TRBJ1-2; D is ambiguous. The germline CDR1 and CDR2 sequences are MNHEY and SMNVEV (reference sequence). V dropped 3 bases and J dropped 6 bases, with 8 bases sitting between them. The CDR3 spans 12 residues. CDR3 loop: CASSFAGNGYTF. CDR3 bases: TGTGCCAGCAGTTTCGCGGGTAATGGCTACACCTTC.

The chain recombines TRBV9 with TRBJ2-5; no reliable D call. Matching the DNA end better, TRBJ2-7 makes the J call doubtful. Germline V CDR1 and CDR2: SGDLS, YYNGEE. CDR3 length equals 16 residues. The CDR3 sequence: CASSVFVPAAPTEQYF. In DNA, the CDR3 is TGTGCCAGCAGCGTTTTCGTTCCAGCCGCCCCGACCGAGCAGTACTTC.